The source of this T cell receptor beta chain is a study of blood T cells in healthy people across ages (dated by TCRdb to about 2015). Looking at the study overall: Template switching captured roughly one uniquely barcoded TCR beta cDNA molecule per two T cells in model experiments. Two additional independent replicas of 1 million unique cDNA reads from the same blood draw were analyzed for two donors (one aged 18 to 29 and one aged 80 or older). Using deep sequencing normalized with unique cDNA molecular identifiers, the study measured how TCR beta repertoire diversity changes with age. Donors were grouped into four age groups: young (average roughly 16 years), middle-aged (about 38), aged (around 60) and long-lived (approximately 81). Donors of different ages were randomly distributed across sequencing lanes to avoid experimental bias. Findings and caveats that apply to the study as a whole: As age increased, observed TCR beta diversity per million T cells dropped in a roughly linear way, and a significant reduction was already evident by age 40. Because the CMV infection status of the donors was unknown, age-related changes in expanded clonotypes may potentially have been confounded. Observed TCR beta diversity correlated strongly with the percentage of naive T cells measured by flow cytometry. Compared with the aged group, the long-lived group had more naive CD4+ T cells, fewer expanded clones and increased TCR diversity, suggesting age selection. Estimates of total diversity based on one million sequenced T cells were regarded as lower bounds and as underestimates. Conclusive comparison of naive and antigen-experienced compartments was prevented by the profiling of bulk unsorted PBMCs.

Receptors were amplified or captured by 5' RACE. Reads for this sample came from an Illumina HiSeq 2500. The second PCR ran for about 7 to 11 cycles and used a J-beta primer mix along with a sample-barcoded 5' primer. A unique molecular identifier was introduced onto each TCR beta cDNA molecule by a template-switch 5' adaptor carrying 12 random nucleotides. At least 2.5 million CDR3-containing paired-end reads were obtained from each sample. First-strand cDNA synthesis was performed from all RNA using the Mint cDNA synthesis kit, with priming by a TRBC-specific oligonucleotide. Following uracil-DNA glycosylase treatment, all cDNA underwent a first 18-cycle PCR with the universal primers M1SS and BC2_uni_R. On the authors' methods: Each sample was normalized by randomly selecting 1 million high-quality reads, each carrying a distinct molecular identifier. Reads sharing molecular identifiers were discarded rather than binned into consensus sequences. MiTCR, with a Q25 quality threshold and the strictest error-elimination algorithm, was used for CDR3 identification, clonotype clustering and error correction. A nonparametric unseen species model with Euler transformation was used to estimate a lower bound on total TCR beta diversity. TCRdb redid the processing of the public reads, applying fastp at Q25 and MiXCR, and retained in-frame beta chains. Entries that share a CDR3 protein sequence are merged under the most common genes and DNA. The V and J calls shown here were made by TCRdb, not taken from the authors' results. The sample includes about a million distinct CDR3 sequences, with roughly 50% observed a single time. The ten top clones hold around 15% of the sample.

Trimming costs V 0 bases and J 3 bases, and their ends lie 14 bases apart. CDR1 SGHRS and CDR2 YFSETQ were looked up in the germline V gene. The CDR3 holds 16 amino acids from the cysteine to the phenylalanine. The CDR3 DNA has 48 bases and is translated from base 1. Donors were around 37 systemically healthy Caucasian individuals from Russia aged roughly 6 to 90 years. Each donor gave ten milliliters of peripheral blood, collected into EDTA-treated Vacutainer tubes. Ficoll-Paque density-gradient centrifugation was used to isolate PBMCs, with at least 6.5 million per sample. Total RNA, at least 6 micrograms per sample, was extracted from PBMCs with Trizol reagent. For every donor, an aliquot of PBMCs went through flow cytometry to measure the percentages of naive CD45RAhigh/CD27high T cells. Only a few counts were recorded for this clonotype. This clone's antigen is unknown. Base qualities are not at hand, and no much larger clone is one base apart.

The chain couples TRBV5-1 to TRBJ2-3; the D gene is unclear. Input material: blood. The TCR was taken from a man aged 30 to 45 in good health. Here the CDR3 is given as CASSLEGLSLTDTQYF. The base sequence is TGCGCCAGCAGCTTGGAGGGCCTCTCTTTAACAGATACGCAGTATTTT.